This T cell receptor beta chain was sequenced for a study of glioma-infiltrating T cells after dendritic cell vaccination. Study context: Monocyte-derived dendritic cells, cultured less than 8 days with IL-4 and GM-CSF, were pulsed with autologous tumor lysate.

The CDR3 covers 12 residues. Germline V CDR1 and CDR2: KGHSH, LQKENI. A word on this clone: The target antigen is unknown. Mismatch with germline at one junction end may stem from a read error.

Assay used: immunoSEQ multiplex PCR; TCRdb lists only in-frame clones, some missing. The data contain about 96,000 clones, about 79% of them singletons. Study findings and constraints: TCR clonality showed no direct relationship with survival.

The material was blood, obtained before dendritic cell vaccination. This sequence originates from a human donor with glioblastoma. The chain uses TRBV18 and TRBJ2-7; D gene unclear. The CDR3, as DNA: TGTGCCAGCTCAGGCCAGTCCTCCGAGCAGTACTTC. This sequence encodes CASSGQSSEQYF.